The entry below describes one T cell receptor beta chain. Its antigen is currently unknown. The entry originates in a study of persistence of HIV-infected CD4 T cells. Overlapping HIV-1 Gag 15-mer peptides at around 1 ug per peptide per mL were used. Memory cells lacking CD40L and CD69 with high CD45RO were sorted. Study-wide findings and caveats: Degenerate expanded CDR3beta sequences were enriched among CMV- and Gag-responding cells. Compared with CD3/CD28-stimulated cells, CMV- and Gag-responding cells showed lower TCRbeta richness.

The libraries were made with immunoSEQ version 4 in survey mode. Assay: immunoSEQ multiplex PCR; the TCRdb copy retains only in-frame clones and omits some. In the table there are just over 35,000 clones, 85% of which are singletons. The receptor comes from an adult with HIV. The donor label of this sample is uncertain. Sequenced here: cultured CD4+ T cells from PBMCs, sampled from a patient who received antiretroviral therapy.

As DNA, the CDR3 is TGTGCCAGCAGCTCGGACAGGGGCGGGGAGCTGTTTTTT. It is translated as CASSSDRGGELFF. This chain connects TRBV7-3 to TRBJ2-2; 9 nucleotides align to TRBD1. This CDR3 contains 13 residues. Germline V lookup: CDR1 SGHTA, CDR2 FQGTGA. V shed 4 bases and J 7 bases; nucleotides not matched to a gene: 1.